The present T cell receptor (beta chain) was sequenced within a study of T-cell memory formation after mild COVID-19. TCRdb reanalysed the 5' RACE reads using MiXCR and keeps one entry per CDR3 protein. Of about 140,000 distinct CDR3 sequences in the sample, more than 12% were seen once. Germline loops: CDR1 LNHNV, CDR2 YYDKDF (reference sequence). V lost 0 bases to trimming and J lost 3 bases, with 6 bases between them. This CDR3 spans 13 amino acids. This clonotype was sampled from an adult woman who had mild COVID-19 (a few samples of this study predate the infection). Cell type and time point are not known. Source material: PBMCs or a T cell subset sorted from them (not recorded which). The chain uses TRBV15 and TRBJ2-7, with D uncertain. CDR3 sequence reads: CATSREMDYEQYF. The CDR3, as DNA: TGTGCCACCAGCAGAGAGATGGACTACGAGCAGTACTTC.